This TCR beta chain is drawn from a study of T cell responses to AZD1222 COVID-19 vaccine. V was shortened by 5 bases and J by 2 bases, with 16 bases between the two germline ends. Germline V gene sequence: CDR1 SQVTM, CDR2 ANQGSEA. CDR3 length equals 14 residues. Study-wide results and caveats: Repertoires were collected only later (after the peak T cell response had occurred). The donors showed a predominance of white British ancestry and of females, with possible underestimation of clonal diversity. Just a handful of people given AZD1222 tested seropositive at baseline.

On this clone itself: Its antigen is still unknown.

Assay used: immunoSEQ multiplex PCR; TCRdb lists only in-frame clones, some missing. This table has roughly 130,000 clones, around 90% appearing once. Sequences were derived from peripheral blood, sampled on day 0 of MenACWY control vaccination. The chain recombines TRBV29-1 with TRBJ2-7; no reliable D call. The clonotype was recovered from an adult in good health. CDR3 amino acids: CSVLIGPATYEQYF. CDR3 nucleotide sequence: TGCAGCGTTTTAATTGGGCCAGCCACCTACGAGCAGTACTTC.